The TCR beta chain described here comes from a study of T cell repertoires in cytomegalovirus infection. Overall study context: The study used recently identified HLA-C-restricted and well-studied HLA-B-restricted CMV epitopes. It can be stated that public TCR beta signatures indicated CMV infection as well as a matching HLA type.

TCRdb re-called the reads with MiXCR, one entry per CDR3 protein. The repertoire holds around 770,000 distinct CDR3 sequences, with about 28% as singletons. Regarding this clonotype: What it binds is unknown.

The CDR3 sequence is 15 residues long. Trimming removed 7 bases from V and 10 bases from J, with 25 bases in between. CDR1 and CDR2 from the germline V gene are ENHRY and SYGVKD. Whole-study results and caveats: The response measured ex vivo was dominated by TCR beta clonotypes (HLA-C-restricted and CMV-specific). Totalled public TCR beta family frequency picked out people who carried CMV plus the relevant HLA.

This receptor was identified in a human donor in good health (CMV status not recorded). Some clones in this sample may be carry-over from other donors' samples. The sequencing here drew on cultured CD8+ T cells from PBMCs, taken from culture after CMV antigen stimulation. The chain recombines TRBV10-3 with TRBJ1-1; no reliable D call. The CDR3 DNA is TGTGCCATCACCTTGTCCCCCGGGAACCCACACTCAGCTTTCTTT. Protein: CAITLSPGNPHSAFF.